The 26 T cell receptor beta chains below all came from one sample that was sequenced in a study of shared clonotypes between healthy human individuals. TCRdb's copy holds only in-frame clones and misses some; the assay was immunoSEQ multiplex PCR. The repertoire holds roughly 2,000,000 clones, with approximately 92% as singletons. Terminally differentiated effector memory CD45RA+ cells were excluded by CCR7 positive selection of CD45RO-negative cells. The source material was naive CD8+ T cells from PBMCs. These receptors were taken from a man between 18 and 35 years old in good health. Some clones in this sample may be carry-over from other donors' samples.

As DNA, the CDR3 is TGTGCCAGCAGTAACACAGGGGGCCCCACTGAAGCTTTCTTT. Its translation is CASSNTGGPTEAFF. The J gene is TRBJ1-1, the V gene TRBV6-6; 9 bases are shared with TRBD1. J lost 4 bases, V lost 5 bases, and 5 bases had no gene match. The V gene's germline CDR1 is MNHNY and CDR2 SVGAGI (reference sequence). The CDR3 is 14 residues long.

The V call is TRBV6-5, the J call TRBJ1-2; 7 bases map to TRBD1. This CDR3 spans 15 amino acids. After removal of 5 bases from V and 4 bases from J, the junction contained 10 bases not matched to a gene. Germline lookup yields CDR1 MNHEY and CDR2 SVGAGI. CDR3 sequence: CASSTDREAFYGYTF. CDR3 nucleotides: TGTGCCAGCAGTACTGACAGGGAGGCTTTCTATGGCTACACCTTC.

This clone was found once. The chain links TRBV9 to TRBJ1-1; possibly TRBD1 for D (6 bases). Germline loops: CDR1 SGDLS, CDR2 YYNGEE. V was shortened by 0 bases and J by 6 bases, with 12 bases between the two germline ends. The CDR3 spans 14 residues. The CDR3 region is CASSVERGPAEAFF. The CDR3 nucleotides are TGTGCCAGCAGCGTAGAGCGGGGGCCCGCTGAAGCTTTCTTT.

The V gene is TRBV7-2, the J gene TRBJ2-2; D unclear. The CDR3 totals 15 residues. The germline V gene has CDR1 SGHTA and CDR2 FQGNSA. Trimming took off 2 bases at V and 2 bases at J, with 9 bases between the two ends. CDR3 loop: CASSLFLGNTGELFF. CDR3 nucleotides: TGTGCCAGCAGCTTATTCTTGGGCAACACCGGGGAGCTGTTTTTT.

CDR3 region: CASSSSGSHEQFF. The CDR3 coding sequence is TGTGCCAGCAGCTCCAGCGGGAGCCATGAGCAGTTCTTC. The chain combines TRBV7-2 with TRBJ2-1, with 8 bases aligning to TRBD2. J was trimmed by 8 bases and V by 4 bases; bases with no gene match: 4. This CDR3 contains 13 residues. Germline loops: CDR1 SGHTA, CDR2 FQGNSA. Complete variable domain (other parts from reference TRBV7-2 and TRBJ2-1): GAGVSQSPSNKVTEKGKDVELRCDPISGHTALYWYRQSLGQGLEFLIYFQGNSAPDKSGLPSDRFSAERTGGSVSTLTIQRTQQEDSAVYLCASSSSGSHEQFFGPGTRLTVL.

This clone showed up just once. The CDR3 DNA reads as TGTGCCACCAGCAGAGTCGAGCCAGATACGCAGTATTTT. This translates into CATSRVEPDTQYF. The V and J genes are TRBV15 and TRBJ2-3; D is uncertain. This CDR3 has 13 residues. The germline CDR1 and CDR2 sequences are LNHNV and YYDKDF (reference sequence). V lost 1 base, J lost 4 bases, and 6 bases lay in between.

V and J are TRBV19 and TRBJ2-2; the D call may be TRBD1 or TRBD2 (5 bases each). CDR3 size: 17 residues. The germline V gene encodes CDR1 LNHDA and CDR2 SQIVND (reference sequence). V was clipped by 9 bases and J by 6 bases, with 26 bases between them. CDR3 nucleotide sequence: TGTGCCAGCTTGGGGGATTGGAATAGAGTAGGCGCCGGGGAGCTGTTTTTT. This gives the protein CASLGDWNRVGAGELFF.

The chain recombines TRBV2 with TRBJ2-7; 9 bases are shared with TRBD2. The CDR3 extends over 14 amino acids. Germline V gives CDR1 SNHLY, CDR2 FYNNEI. V lost 2 bases and J lost 6; bases outside the gene matches: 5. The CDR3 DNA sequence: TGTGCCAGCAGTGAATTAGCGGGAGTCGCCGAGCAGTACTTC. Protein product: CASSELAGVAEQYF.

The chain couples TRBV11-2 to TRBJ2-1; 9 bases match TRBD2. Trimming took 5 bases from V and 8 from J; bases not matched to a gene: 10. The CDR3 sequence is 15 residues long. CDR1 and CDR2 from the germline V gene are SGHAT and FQNNGV. CDR3 residues: CASSQGLALGHEQFF. The CDR3 nucleotides are TGTGCCAGCAGCCAGGGACTAGCCCTAGGGCATGAGCAGTTCTTC.

V is TRBV4-3 and J is TRBJ2-4; 7 bases agree with TRBD2. CDR3 length: 17 amino acids. From germline, CDR1 is LGHNA and CDR2 YSLEER. J was trimmed by 6 bases and V by 0 bases; bases with no gene match: 11. The CDR3 is CASSQDLSGRKGNIQYF. Here the CDR3 DNA reads TGCGCCAGCAGCCAAGATTTGTCCGGGAGGAAGGGAAACATTCAGTACTTC.

Worth noting for this clone: The same CDR3 arises from other DNA sequences in this sample as well. The chain has TRBV7-9 and TRBJ2-3, with 8 bases fitting TRBD1. Trimming removed 4 bases from V and 1 base from J; junction bases left unmatched: 4. The length of the CDR3 is 15 residues. CDR1 is SEHNR and CDR2 is FQNEAQ in the germline V gene (reference sequence). CDR3 region: CASSSGTGGTDTQYF. In nucleotides, the CDR3 is TGTGCCAGCAGCTCGGGGACAGGAGGCACAGATACGCAGTATTTT.

This clone was observed a single time. The rearrangement links TRBV25-1 to TRBJ1-2; D might be TRBD1 (6 bases). The germline V gene encodes CDR1 MGHDK and CDR2 SYGVNS. Trimming stripped 6 bases from V and 2 bases from J, with 10 bases between. The CDR3 length is 13 residues. The CDR3 sequence is CASSDQGNYGYTF. The CDR3 DNA reads as TGTGCCAGCAGCGATCAGGGGAACTATGGCTACACCTTC.

The chain uses TRBV28 and TRBJ2-1; the D gene is possibly TRBD2 (5 bases). Looked up from germline, CDR1 is MDHEN and CDR2 is SYDVKM. V gave up 5 bases and J gave up 2 bases, with 13 bases separating them. The CDR3 runs to 15 residues. The CDR3 bases are TGTGCCAGCAGTGGGAGCGTAGTCCCCTACAATGAGCAGTTCTTC. This translates into CASSGSVVPYNEQFF.

The chain combines TRBV30 with TRBJ2-1, with 7 bases fitting TRBD2. V gave up 1 base and J gave up 2 bases; unmatched junction bases: 8. Germline V lookup: CDR1 GTSNPN, CDR2 SVGIG (reference sequence). The CDR3 is 16 amino acids. The CDR3 region has the DNA TGTGCCTGGAGTGCCCCCCTTAGCGGGCCCTACAATGAGCAGTTCTTC. Its protein product is CAWSAPLSGPYNEQFF.

The rearrangement links TRBV19 to TRBJ1-5, with D perhaps TRBD1 (5 bases). The germline CDR1 and CDR2 sequences are LNHDA and SQIVND (reference sequence). This CDR3 comprises 15 residues. V was clipped by 10 bases and J by 7 bases, with 23 bases between them. CDR3 sequence: CATSLNQGHAQPQHF. DNA of the CDR3: TGTGCCACTTCCCTAAATCAGGGTCACGCCCAGCCCCAGCATTTT.

This chain joins TRBV2 and TRBJ1-2; 8 positions agree with TRBD1. Trimming removed 10 bases from V and 7 bases from J; junction bases left unmatched: 23. There are 17 residues in the CDR3. Germline V gives CDR1 SNHLY, CDR2 FYNNEI. This CDR3 reads CAIHGGLPDRGLIGYTF. The CDR3 nucleotides read TGTGCCATCCATGGAGGTCTTCCCGACAGGGGACTAATTGGCTACACCTTC.

This clone was counted a single time. This CDR3 reads CASSALGTGYQPQHF. The CDR3 nucleotides read TGTGCCAGCAGTGCCTTGGGGACAGGGTATCAGCCCCAGCATTTT. This chain links TRBV27 with TRBJ1-5; 9 nucleotides agree with TRBD1. This CDR3 region has 15 residues. The germline V gene encodes CDR1 MNHEY and CDR2 SMNVEV (reference sequence). Trimming at V came to 5 bases and at J to 5 bases, leaving 7 bases not matched to a gene.

The rearrangement links TRBV27 to TRBJ2-5, with D perhaps TRBD1 (5 bases). Trimming shortened V by 5 bases and J by 0 bases, and 16 bases separated the two germline ends. CDR3 size: 16 residues. The germline V gene has CDR1 MNHEY and CDR2 SMNVEV (reference sequence). CDR3 amino acids: CASSPHIQTDQETQYF. Written as DNA, the CDR3 is TGTGCCAGCAGTCCCCATATCCAGACAGACCAAGAGACCCAGTACTTC.

The chain couples TRBV9 to TRBJ2-1, with TRBD1 as a possible D gene (5 bases). Germline values: CDR1 SGDLS, CDR2 YYNGEE. The germline V and J ends were trimmed by 3 bases and 7 bases, with 17 bases remaining between them. The CDR3 runs 15 residues. The CDR3 protein is CASSAPNRLQNEQFF. In DNA form, the CDR3 reads TGTGCCAGCAGCGCGCCGAACAGGCTACAAAATGAGCAGTTCTTC. Based on the CDR3 plus reference TRBV9 and TRBJ2-1, the full variable domain is DSGVTQTPKHLITATGQRVTLRCSPRSGDLSVYWYQQSLDQGLQFLIQYYNGEERAKGNILERFSAQQFPDLHSELNLSSLELGDSALYFCASSAPNRLQNEQFFGPGTRLTVL.

The chain employs TRBV27 and TRBJ1-1; D is unclear. Germline CDR1 is MNHEY and CDR2 is SMNVEV (reference sequence). Deletions cut 6 bases from V and 4 bases from J, with 12 bases between. The CDR3 sequence is 13 residues long. CDR3 loop: CASREGWVTEAFF. In nucleotides, the CDR3 is TGTGCCAGCAGGGAGGGTTGGGTCACTGAAGCTTTCTTT.

The chain is built from TRBV5-5 and TRBJ1-2, with D unclear. Trimming pared 0 bases from V and 8 bases from J, leaving 17 bases between. The CDR3 contains 15 residues. CDR1 and CDR2 (germline): SGHKS, YYEKEE (reference sequence). The CDR3: CASSLVELARLGYTF. The DNA of the CDR3 is TGTGCCAGCAGCTTGGTAGAGCTCGCCCGGTTAGGCTACACCTTC.

CDR3 nucleotide sequence: TGTGCCAGCAGTCCCTCTCCGACAGGGGTGGGTCAGCCCCAGCATTTT. Translation: CASSPSPTGVGQPQHF. This chain connects TRBV28 to TRBJ1-5; 8 nucleotides align to TRBD1. The V segment lost 5 bases and the J segment 6 bases; nucleotides outside the gene matches: 12. The V gene's germline CDR1 is MDHEN and CDR2 SYDVKM. CDR3 size: 16 residues.

Regarding this clone: This CDR3 is also generated by other DNA sequences in the sample. The chain couples TRBV27 to TRBJ2-3, with D perhaps TRBD1 or TRBD2 (5 bases each). This CDR3 has 14 amino acids. V gave up 2 bases and J gave up 1 base, with 7 bases separating them. Germline CDR1 MNHEY, CDR2 SMNVEV (reference sequence). CDR3 in amino acids: CASSLLGGTDTQYF. Written as DNA, the CDR3 is TGTGCCAGCAGTTTACTGGGGGGCACAGATACGCAGTATTTT.

This chain connects TRBV4-3 to TRBJ2-5; the match to TRBD1 covers 9 bases. J lost 5 bases, V lost 4 bases, and 8 bases had no gene match. Germline assignment: CDR1 LGHNA and CDR2 YSLEER. The CDR3 sequence is 15 residues long. As DNA, the CDR3 is TGCGCCAGCAGCCTAGGGACAGGGTATCGGGAGACCCAGTACTTC. Protein sequence: CASSLGTGYRETQYF.

V is TRBV2 and J is TRBJ2-5; D not resolved. Germline lookup yields CDR1 SNHLY and CDR2 FYNNEI. Trimming removed 7 bases from V and 4 bases from J, with 16 bases in between. This CDR3 has 14 residues. Here the CDR3 reads CASTATAFLETQYF. CDR3 sequence (DNA): TGTGCCAGCACCGCTACGGCGTTTCTAGAGACCCAGTACTTC. Complete variable domain (other parts from reference TRBV2 and TRBJ2-5): EPEVTQTPSHQVTQMGQEVILRCVPISNHLYFYWYRQILGQKVEFLVSFYNNEISEKSEIFDDQFSVERPDGSNFTLKIRSTKLEDSAMYFCASTATAFLETQYFGPGTRLLVL.

This chain uses TRBV6-5 with TRBJ2-3; possibly TRBD2 for D (5 bases). The CDR3 consists of 15 residues. Germline V gene sequence: CDR1 MNHEY, CDR2 SVGAGI. V was clipped by 2 bases and J by 8 bases, with 17 bases between them. The CDR3 DNA reads as TGTGCCAGCAGTTACGAAATAAATCAACGGGGTACGCAGTATTTT. Residues: CASSYEINQRGTQYF.